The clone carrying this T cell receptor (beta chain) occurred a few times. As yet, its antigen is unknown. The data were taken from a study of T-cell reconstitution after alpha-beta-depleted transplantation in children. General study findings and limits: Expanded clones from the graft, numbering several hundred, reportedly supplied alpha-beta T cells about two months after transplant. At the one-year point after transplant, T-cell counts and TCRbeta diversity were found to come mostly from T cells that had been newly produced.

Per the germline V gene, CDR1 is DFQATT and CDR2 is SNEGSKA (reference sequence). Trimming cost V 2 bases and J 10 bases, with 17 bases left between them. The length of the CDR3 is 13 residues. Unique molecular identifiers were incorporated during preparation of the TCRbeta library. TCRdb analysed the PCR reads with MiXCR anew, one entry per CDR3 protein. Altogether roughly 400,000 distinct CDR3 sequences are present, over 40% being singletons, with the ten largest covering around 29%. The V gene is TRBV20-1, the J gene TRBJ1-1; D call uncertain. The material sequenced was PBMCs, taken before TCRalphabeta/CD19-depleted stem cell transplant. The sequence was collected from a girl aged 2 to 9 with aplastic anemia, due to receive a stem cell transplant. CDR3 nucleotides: TGCAGTGCTAGATCTCCGGATCTGAAGCCAGCTTTCTTT. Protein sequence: CSARSPDLKPAFF.